The entry that follows covers one T cell receptor (beta chain) sequence. These data originate in a study of T cell responses to AZD1222 COVID-19 vaccine. The CDR3 is 14 amino acids. The V and J ends lost 4 bases and 2 bases, in that order; junction bases with no gene match: 6. The V gene's germline CDR1 is SGHRS and CDR2 YFSETQ. Measured with immunoSEQ multiplex PCR; TCRdb has only the in-frame clones, and not every one. Of some 140,000 clones in the sample, more than 85% are singletons; the top ten hold about 3%. This sample comprised peripheral blood, obtained on day 0 of AZD1222 vaccination. The chain links TRBV5-1 to TRBJ2-7; 7 bases are a match to TRBD1. This clonotype was sampled from an adult in good health. CDR3 coding DNA: TGCGCCAGCAGCCCGACAGGGATACCCTACGAGCAGTACTTC. Translating gives CASSPTGIPYEQYF.